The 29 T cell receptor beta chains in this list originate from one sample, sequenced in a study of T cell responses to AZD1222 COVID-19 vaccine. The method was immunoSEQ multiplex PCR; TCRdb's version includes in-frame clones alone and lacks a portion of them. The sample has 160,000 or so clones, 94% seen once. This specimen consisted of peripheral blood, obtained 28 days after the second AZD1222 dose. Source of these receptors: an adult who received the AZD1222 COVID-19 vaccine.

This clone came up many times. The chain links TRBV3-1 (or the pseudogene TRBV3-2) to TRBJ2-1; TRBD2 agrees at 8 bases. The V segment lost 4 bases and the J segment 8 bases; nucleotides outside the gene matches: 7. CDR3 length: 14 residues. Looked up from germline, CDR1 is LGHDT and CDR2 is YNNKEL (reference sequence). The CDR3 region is CASSRSLAVDEQFF. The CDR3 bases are TGTGCCAGCAGCCGTTCACTAGCGGTTGATGAGCAGTTCTTC.

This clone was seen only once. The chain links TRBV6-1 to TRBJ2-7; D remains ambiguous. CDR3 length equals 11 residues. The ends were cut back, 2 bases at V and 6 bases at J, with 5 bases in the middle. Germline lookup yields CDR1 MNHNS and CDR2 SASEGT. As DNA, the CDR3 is TGTGCCAGCAGTGAATTTTTCGAGCAGTACTTC. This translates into CASSEFFEQYF.

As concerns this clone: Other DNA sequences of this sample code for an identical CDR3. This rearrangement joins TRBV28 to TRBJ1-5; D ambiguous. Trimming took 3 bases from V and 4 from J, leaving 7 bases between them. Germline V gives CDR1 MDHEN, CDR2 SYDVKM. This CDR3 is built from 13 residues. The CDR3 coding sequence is TGTGCCAGCAGTTTGGTCCGGAATCAGCCCCAGCATTTT. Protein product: CASSLVRNQPQHF.

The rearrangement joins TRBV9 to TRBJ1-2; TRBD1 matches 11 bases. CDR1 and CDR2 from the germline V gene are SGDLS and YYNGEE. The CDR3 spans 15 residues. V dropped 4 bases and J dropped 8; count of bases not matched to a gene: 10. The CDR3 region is CASSPPGQGGRGYTF. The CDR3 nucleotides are TGTGCCAGCAGCCCCCCGGGACAGGGGGGTAGGGGCTACACCTTC. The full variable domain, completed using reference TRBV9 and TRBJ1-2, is DSGVTQTPKHLITATGQRVTLRCSPRSGDLSVYWYQQSLDQGLQFLIQYYNGEERAKGNILERFSAQQFPDLHSELNLSSLELGDSALYFCASSPPGQGGRGYTFGSGTRLTVV.

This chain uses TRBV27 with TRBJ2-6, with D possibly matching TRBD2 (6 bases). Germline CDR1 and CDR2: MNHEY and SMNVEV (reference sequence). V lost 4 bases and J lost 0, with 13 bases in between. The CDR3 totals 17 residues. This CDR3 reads CASSWGLSPSGANVLTF. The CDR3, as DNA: TGTGCCAGCAGTTGGGGACTGAGCCCCTCTGGGGCCAACGTCCTGACTTTC.

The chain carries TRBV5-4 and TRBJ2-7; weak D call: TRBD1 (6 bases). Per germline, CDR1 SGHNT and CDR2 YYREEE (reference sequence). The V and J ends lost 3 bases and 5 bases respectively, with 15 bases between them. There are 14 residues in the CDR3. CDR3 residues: CASSSAMGADEQYF. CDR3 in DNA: TGTGCCAGCAGCTCGGCGATGGGGGCGGACGAGCAGTACTTC.

The chain's CDR3 is CASSSPLARTRNEQFF. The CDR3 bases are TGTGCCAGCAGCTCTCCCCTAGCGCGTACGAGAAATGAGCAGTTCTTC. The genes are TRBV7-9 and TRBJ2-1, with D possibly being TRBD2 (6 bases). From germline, CDR1 is SEHNR and CDR2 FQNEAQ (reference sequence). Trimming cost V 4 bases and J 7 bases, with 20 bases left between them. The length of the CDR3 is 16 residues.

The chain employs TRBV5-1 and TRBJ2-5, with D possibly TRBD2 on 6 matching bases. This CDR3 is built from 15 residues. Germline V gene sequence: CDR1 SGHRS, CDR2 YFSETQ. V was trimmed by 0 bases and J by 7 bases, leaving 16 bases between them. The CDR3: CASSLEGLEKGTQYF. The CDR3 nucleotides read TGCGCCAGCAGCTTGGAGGGACTCGAAAAGGGGACCCAGTACTTC.

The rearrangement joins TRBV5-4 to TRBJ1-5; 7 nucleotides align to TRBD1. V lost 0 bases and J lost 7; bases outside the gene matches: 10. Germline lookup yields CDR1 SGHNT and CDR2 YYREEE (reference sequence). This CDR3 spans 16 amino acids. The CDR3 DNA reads TGTGCCAGCAGCTTGGGACAGGGATTGTTATACCAGCCCCAGCATTTT. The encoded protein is CASSLGQGLLYQPQHF.

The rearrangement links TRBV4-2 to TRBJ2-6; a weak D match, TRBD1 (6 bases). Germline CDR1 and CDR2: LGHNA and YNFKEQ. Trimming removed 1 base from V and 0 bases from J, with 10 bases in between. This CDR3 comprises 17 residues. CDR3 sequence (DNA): TGTGCCAGCAGCCAAGTGGACAGCCCCTCTGGGGCCAACGTCCTGACTTTC. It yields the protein CASSQVDSPSGANVLTF.

CDR3 coding DNA: TGTGCCAGCAGAAATAGCGGGAGTGACTACGAGCAGTACTTC. It yields the protein CASRNSGSDYEQYF. The rearrangement joins TRBV7-9 to TRBJ2-7, with TRBD2 matching 9 bases. Germline V gives CDR1 SEHNR, CDR2 FQNEAQ (reference sequence). The length of the CDR3 is 14 residues. V was pared by 6 bases and J by 3 bases, with 6 bases of the junction left unmatched.

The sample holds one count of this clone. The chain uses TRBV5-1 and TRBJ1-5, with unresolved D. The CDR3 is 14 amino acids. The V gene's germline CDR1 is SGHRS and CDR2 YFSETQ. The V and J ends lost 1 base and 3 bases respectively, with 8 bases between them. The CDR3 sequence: CASSLNGVNQPQHF. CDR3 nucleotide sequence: TGCGCCAGCAGCTTGAACGGGGTCAATCAGCCCCAGCATTTT.

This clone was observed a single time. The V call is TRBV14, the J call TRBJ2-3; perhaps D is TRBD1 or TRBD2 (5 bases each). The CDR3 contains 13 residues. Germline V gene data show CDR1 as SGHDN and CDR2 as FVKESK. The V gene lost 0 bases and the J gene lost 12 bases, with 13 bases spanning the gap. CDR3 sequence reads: CASSQEMGTSQYF. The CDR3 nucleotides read TGTGCCAGCAGCCAAGAGATGGGGACGAGTCAGTATTTT. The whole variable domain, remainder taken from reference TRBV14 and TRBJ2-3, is EAGVTQFPSHSVIEKGQTVTLRCDPISGHDNLYWYRRVMGKEIKFLLHFVKESKQDESGMPNNRFLAERTGGTYSTLKVQPAELEDSGVYFCASSQEMGTSQYFGPGTRLTVL.

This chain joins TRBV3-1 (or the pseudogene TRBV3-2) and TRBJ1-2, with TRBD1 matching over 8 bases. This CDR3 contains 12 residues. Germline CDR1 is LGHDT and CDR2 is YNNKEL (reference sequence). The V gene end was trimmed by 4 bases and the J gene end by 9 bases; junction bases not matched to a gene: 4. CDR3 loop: CASSLRQGSYTF. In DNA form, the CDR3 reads TGTGCCAGCAGCCTAAGACAGGGGAGCTACACCTTC.

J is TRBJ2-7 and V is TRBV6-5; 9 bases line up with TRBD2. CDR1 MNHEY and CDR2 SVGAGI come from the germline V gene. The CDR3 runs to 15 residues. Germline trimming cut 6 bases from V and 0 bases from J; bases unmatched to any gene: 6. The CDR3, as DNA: TGTGCCAGCAGACCACTAGCGGGTGCCTCCTACGAGCAGTACTTC. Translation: CASRPLAGASYEQYF.

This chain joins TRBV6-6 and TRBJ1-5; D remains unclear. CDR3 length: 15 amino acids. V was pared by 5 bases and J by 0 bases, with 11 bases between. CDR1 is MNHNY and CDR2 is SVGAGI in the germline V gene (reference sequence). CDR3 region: CASSDKLFSNQPQHF. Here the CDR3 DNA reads TGTGCCAGCAGTGATAAGCTTTTTAGCAATCAGCCCCAGCATTTT.

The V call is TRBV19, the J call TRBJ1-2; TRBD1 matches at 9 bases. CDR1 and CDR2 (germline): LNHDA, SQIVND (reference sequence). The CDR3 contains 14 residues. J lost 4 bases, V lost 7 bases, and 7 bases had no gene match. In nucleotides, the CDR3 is TGTGCCAGTACGGAGACAGGGGGGATCTATGGCTACACCTTC. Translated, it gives CASTETGGIYGYTF. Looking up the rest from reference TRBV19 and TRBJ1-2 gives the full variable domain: DGGITQSPKYLFRKEGQNVTLSCEQNLNHDAMYWYRQDPGQGLRLIYYSQIVNDFQKGDIAEGYSVSREKKESFPLTVTSAQKNPTAFYLCASTETGGIYGYTFGSGTRLTVV.

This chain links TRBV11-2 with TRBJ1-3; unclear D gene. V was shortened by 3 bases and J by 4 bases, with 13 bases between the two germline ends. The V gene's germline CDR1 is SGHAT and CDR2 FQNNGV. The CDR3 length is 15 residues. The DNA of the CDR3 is TGTGCCAGCAGCTTCCCTCCAGTGATAGGAAACACCATATATTTT. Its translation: CASSFPPVIGNTIYF.

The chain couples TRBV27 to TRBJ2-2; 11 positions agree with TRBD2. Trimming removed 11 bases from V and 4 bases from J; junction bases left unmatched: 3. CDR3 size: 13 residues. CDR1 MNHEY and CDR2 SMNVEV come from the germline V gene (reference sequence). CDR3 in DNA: TGTGCCGTCGGGACTAGCGGCACCGGGGAGCTGTTTTTT. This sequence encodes CAVGTSGTGELFF.

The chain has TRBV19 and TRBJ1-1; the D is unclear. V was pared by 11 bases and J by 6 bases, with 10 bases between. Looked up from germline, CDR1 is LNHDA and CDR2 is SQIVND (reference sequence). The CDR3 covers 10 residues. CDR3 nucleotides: TGTGCCCGGCCGCAGGCTGAAGCTTTCTTT. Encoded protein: CARPQAEAFF.

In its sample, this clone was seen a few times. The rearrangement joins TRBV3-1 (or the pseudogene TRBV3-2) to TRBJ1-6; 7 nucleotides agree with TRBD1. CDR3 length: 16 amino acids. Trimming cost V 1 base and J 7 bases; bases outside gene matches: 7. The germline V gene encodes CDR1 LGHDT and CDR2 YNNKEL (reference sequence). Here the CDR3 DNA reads TGTGCCAGCAGCCAAGGTGGGACAGTTATAAATTCACCCCTCCACTTT. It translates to CASSQGGTVINSPLHF.

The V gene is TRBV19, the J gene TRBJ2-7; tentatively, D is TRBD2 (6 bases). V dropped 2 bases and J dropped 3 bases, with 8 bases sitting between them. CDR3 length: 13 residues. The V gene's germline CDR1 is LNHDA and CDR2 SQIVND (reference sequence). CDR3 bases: TGTGCCAGTAGTATATTGGGGGGCTACGAGCAGTACTTC. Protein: CASSILGGYEQYF.

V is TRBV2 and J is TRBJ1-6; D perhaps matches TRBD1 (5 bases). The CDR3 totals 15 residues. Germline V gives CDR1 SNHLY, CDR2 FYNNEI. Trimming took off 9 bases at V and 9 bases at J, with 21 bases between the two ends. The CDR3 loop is CASGGEIGGASPLHF. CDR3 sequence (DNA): TGTGCCAGTGGGGGGGAGATCGGTGGAGCTTCACCCCTCCACTTT.

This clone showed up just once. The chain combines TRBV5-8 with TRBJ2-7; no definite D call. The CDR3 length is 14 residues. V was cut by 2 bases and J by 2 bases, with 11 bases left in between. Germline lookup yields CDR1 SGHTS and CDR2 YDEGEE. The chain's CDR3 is CASSFRDGPYEQYF. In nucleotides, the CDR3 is TGTGCCAGCAGCTTCCGAGACGGCCCCTACGAGCAGTACTTC.

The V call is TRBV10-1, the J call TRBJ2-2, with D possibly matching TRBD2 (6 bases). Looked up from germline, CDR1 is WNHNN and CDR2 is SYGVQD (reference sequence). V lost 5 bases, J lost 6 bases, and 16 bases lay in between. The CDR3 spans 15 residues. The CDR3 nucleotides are TGCGCCAGCAGTCATACGGGACTTCCGCCCGGGGAGCTGTTTTTT. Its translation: CASSHTGLPPGELFF.

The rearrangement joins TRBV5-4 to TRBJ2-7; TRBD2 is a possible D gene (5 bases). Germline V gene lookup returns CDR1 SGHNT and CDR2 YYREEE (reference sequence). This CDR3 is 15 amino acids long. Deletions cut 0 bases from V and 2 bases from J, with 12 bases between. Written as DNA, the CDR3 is TGTGCCAGCAGCTTGGATTCCGCGGAGGCCTACGAGCAGTACTTC. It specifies CASSLDSAEAYEQYF.

The CDR3 DNA reads TGCGCCAGCAGCCCAGCCTGGACAGGGATTGAGGGCTACACCTTC. Translated: CASSPAWTGIEGYTF. V and J are TRBV4-1 and TRBJ1-2; 8 bases are a match to TRBD1. Per the germline V gene, CDR1 is MGHRA and CDR2 is YSYEKL. The CDR3 covers 15 residues. V lost 4 bases to trimming and J lost 8 bases; unmatched junction nucleotides: 12.

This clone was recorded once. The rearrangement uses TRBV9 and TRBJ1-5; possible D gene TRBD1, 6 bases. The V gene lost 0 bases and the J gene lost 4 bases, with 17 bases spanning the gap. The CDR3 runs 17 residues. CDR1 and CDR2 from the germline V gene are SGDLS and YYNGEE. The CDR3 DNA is TGTGCCAGCAGCGTAGGCCCCAGAGGGGGTCCAAATCAGCCCCAGCATTTT. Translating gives CASSVGPRGGPNQPQHF.

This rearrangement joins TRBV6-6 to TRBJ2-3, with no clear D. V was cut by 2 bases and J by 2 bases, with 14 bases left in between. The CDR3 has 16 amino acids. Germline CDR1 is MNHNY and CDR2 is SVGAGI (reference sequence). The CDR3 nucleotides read TGTGCCAGCAGTTACCTCAACGACAAGTCCACAGATACGCAGTATTTT. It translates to CASSYLNDKSTDTQYF.